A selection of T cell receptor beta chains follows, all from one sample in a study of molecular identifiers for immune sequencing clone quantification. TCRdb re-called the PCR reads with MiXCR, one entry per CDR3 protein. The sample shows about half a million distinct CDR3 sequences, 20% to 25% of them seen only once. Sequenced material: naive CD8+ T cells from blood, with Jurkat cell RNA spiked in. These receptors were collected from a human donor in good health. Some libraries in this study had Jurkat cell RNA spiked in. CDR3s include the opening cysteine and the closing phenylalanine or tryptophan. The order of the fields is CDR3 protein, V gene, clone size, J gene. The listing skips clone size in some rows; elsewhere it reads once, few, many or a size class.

CDR3: CASSEGWGPGYEQYF; V: TRBV7-7; size: few; J: TRBJ2-7
CDR3: CASSLDGLGHQPQHF; V: TRBV5-5; size: many; J: TRBJ1-5
CDR3: CASSSSTSGTTDTQYF; V: TRBV6-5; size: many; J: TRBJ2-3
CDR3: CASSSTAYQETQYF; V: TRBV7-9; size: many; J: TRBJ2-5
CDR3: CASSFFPATNEKLFF; V: TRBV28; size: many; J: TRBJ1-4
CDR3: CASNTGSSGKYDEQYF; V: TRBV27; size: NA; J: TRBJ2-7
CDR3: CASSEGQTSTDTQYF; V: TRBV4-1; size: few; J: TRBJ2-3
CDR3: CASAPPWTVLSEQYF; V: TRBV28; size: few; J: TRBJ2-7
CDR3: CASSQELSQRNTGELFF; V: TRBV4-3; size: NA; J: TRBJ2-2
CDR3: CAWSVKREAFSYEQYF; V: TRBV30; size: NA; J: TRBJ2-7
CDR3: CASSLEPGTYGYTF; V: TRBV5-1; size: few; J: TRBJ1-2
CDR3: CASSQDSPNSNQPQHF; V: TRBV4-3; size: many; J: TRBJ1-5
CDR3: CASSLVGGFLSSDTQYF; V: TRBV7-2; size: many; J: TRBJ2-3
CDR3: CASSNRGQPQHF; V: TRBV13; size: many; J: TRBJ1-5
CDR3: CATAGTSGQETQYF; V: TRBV24-1; size: few; J: TRBJ2-5
CDR3: CASSLWARDTEAFF; V: TRBV7-2; size: many; J: TRBJ1-1
CDR3: CSARGSHEQYF; V: TRBV20-1; size: many; J: TRBJ2-7
CDR3: CASSVAGRRAPTDTQYF; V: TRBV9; size: NA; J: TRBJ2-3